Shown below are 9 T cell receptor beta chains from a single sample sequenced in a study. TCRdb itself ran the 5' RACE reads through MiXCR, one entry per CDR3 protein. The table has approximately 50,000 distinct CDR3 sequences, approximately 26% seen once. Tregs were sorted as CD4+CD25+CD127-/low cells. The sequencing sample was made of tumor-infiltrating Tregs sorted from the breast tumor. The receptors were gathered from a female donor with breast cancer.

This rearrangement joins TRBV11-1 to TRBJ2-7; 8 bases align to TRBD1. Germline CDR1 SGHAT, CDR2 FQDESV (reference sequence). With V trimmed by 3 bases and J by 6 bases, 7 bases remained unmatched. The CDR3 covers 14 residues. The CDR3 DNA is TGTGCCAGCAGCTTGGGCTCAGGGGGCGGCGAGCAGTACTTC. Protein: CASSLGSGGGEQYF.

This clonotype is a singleton in its sample. The rearrangement joins TRBV29-1 to TRBJ2-7; 8 bases match TRBD2. The junction had 13 bases not matched to a gene; V was cut back by 5 bases and J by 4 bases. CDR1 and CDR2 (germline): SQVTM, ANQGSEA. This CDR3 region has 15 residues. This CDR3 is CSVSVRAGGGYEQYF. The CDR3 nucleotides are TGCAGCGTTTCAGTAAGGGCGGGAGGAGGTTACGAGCAGTACTTC.

This sequence joins TRBV20-1 and TRBJ2-5, with D hard to call. Between the trimmed V and J ends, which lost 6 bases and 5 bases, there was a span of 19 bases. Germline V lookup: CDR1 DFQATT, CDR2 SNEGSKA (reference sequence). There are 14 residues in the CDR3. CDR3 sequence (DNA): TGCAGTGCCGAGCAGAGGAACCTCAAGGAGACCCAGTACTTC. Translation gives CSAEQRNLKETQYF.

This clonotype was counted ten times or more. The gene calls are TRBV4-2 and TRBJ2-7; 8 bases match TRBD2. Trimming at V came to 1 base and at J to 0 bases, leaving 5 bases not matched to a gene. The CDR3 length is 16 residues. CDR1 and CDR2 from the germline V gene are LGHNA and YNFKEQ. CDR3 DNA sequence: TGTGCCAGCAGCCAAGGGCAACTAGCGGACTCCTACGAGCAGTACTTC. Amino acid sequence: CASSQGQLADSYEQYF.

This clonotype appeared a few times. V and J are TRBV7-9 and TRBJ1-6; D is possibly TRBD1 (5 bases). Germline CDR1 SEHNR, CDR2 FQNEAQ (reference sequence). The V and J ends lost 4 bases and 9 bases respectively, with 16 bases between them. The length of the CDR3 is 15 residues. In DNA, the CDR3 is TGTGCCAGCAGCTCTCAAATGGGGCGCGTTTCACCCCTCCACTTT. Protein: CASSSQMGRVSPLHF.

This clonotype appeared a few times. This sequence may be a read error, since a much larger clone differs from it by one base. The chain recombines TRBV12-3 or TRBV12-4 with TRBJ2-7; 11 nucleotides match TRBD1. This CDR3 is built from 16 residues. Losses at the gene ends were 3 bases for V and 4 bases for J; bases not matched to a gene: 8. CDR3 nucleotides: TGTGCCAGCAGTTTCGACCCGGGACAGGGGGGATACGAGCAGTACTTC. Residues: CASSFDPGQGGYEQYF.

Of note for this clonotype: An end of the junction differs from the germline gene, which may be a read error. The chain couples TRBV2 to TRBJ2-7; possible D gene TRBD2, 6 bases. Per the germline V gene, CDR1 is SNHLY and CDR2 is FYNNEI. The CDR3 totals 13 residues. The CDR3 nucleotides read TGTGCCTGCAGGTCGTGGGGGAGGTACGAGCAGTACTTC. It encodes CACRSWGRYEQYF.

The table lists this clonotype with many counts. This chain links TRBV7-2 with TRBJ2-1; maybe TRBD1 (5 bases). Trimming removed 1 base from V and 7 bases from J, with 8 bases in between. The CDR3 covers 13 residues. CDR1 SGHTA and CDR2 FQGNSA come from the germline V gene. The CDR3 spells CASSLVGRNEQFF. CDR3 sequence (DNA): TGTGCCAGCAGCTTAGTGGGGCGTAATGAGCAGTTCTTC.

In this sample, this clonotype turned up many times. This chain connects TRBV7-3 to TRBJ2-3, with a possible D match to TRBD1 (6 bases). The CDR3 spans 14 residues. V lost 4 bases and J 4 bases, leaving 12 bases between the germline ends. Per germline, CDR1 SGHTA and CDR2 FQGTGA. CDR3 amino acids: CASSSQGSADTQYF. Written as DNA, the CDR3 is TGTGCCAGCAGCTCCCAGGGGAGTGCAGATACGCAGTATTTT. Based on the CDR3 plus reference TRBV7-3 and TRBJ2-3, the full variable domain is GAGVSQTPSNKVTEKGKYVELRCDPISGHTALYWYRQSLGQGPEFLIYFQGTGAADDSGLPNDRFFAVRPEGSVSTLKIQRTERGDSAVYLCASSSQGSADTQYFGPGTRLTVL.